This T cell receptor beta chain is drawn from a study of OX40 agonist ivuxolimab in advanced cancers. Study-level background: Treatment received earlier with anti-PD-1, anti-PD-L1 or anti-CTLA-4 agents was allowed, and more than 30% had some. Among those treated, three patients had partial responses, one with hepatocellular carcinoma and two with cutaneous melanoma. Study results and limitations: Also showing low normalized T-cell clonal expansion were some of the nonresponders.

Autoimmune disease history or systemic immunosuppression meant exclusion. For this clone: Its antigen is not identified.

Produced via immunoSEQ multiplex PCR; TCRdb's table is partial and in-frame only. The sample lists 55,000 to 75,000 clones, over 80% occurring once. V lost 0 bases to trimming and J lost 3 bases; unmatched junction nucleotides: 10. The CDR3 is 17 residues long. Germline assignment: CDR1 MNHEY and CDR2 SMNVEV (reference sequence). Sequenced here: CD4+ or CD8+ T cells sorted from blood, sampled in a trial of the OX40 agonist ivuxolimab. The rearrangement joins TRBV27 to TRBJ2-7; 8 bases line up with TRBD1. The origin of this receptor is an adult with an advanced solid tumor such as melanoma, head and neck, liver or kidney cancer. CDR3 sequence reads: CASSLSGQAPNYYEQYF. The DNA of the CDR3 is TGTGCCAGCAGTTTATCGGGACAGGCCCCCAACTACTACGAGCAGTACTTC.